One sample yielded the 29 T cell receptor beta chains listed below, sequenced in a study of technical replicates of blood from several donors. Here immunoSEQ multiplex PCR was the method, and the copy in TCRdb shows in-frame clones only, minus some. This table holds 60,000 to 65,000 clones, approximately 86% found once. Sequenced sample: PBMCs. The receptors originated from a human donor in good health. Some clones in this sample may be carry-over from other donors' samples.

This clone appeared a single time. J is TRBJ2-7 and V is TRBV7-2, with D tentatively TRBD2 (6 bases). Trimming stripped 11 bases from V and 2 bases from J, with 13 bases between. Germline CDR1 SGHTA, CDR2 FQGNSA. This CDR3 has 12 residues. This CDR3 is CALAVGPYEQYF. The CDR3, as DNA: TGTGCCTTAGCGGTTGGTCCCTACGAGCAGTACTTC. The full variable domain, rest sourced from reference TRBV7-2 and TRBJ2-7, is GAGVSQSPSNKVTEKGKDVELRCDPISGHTALYWYRQSLGQGLEFLIYFQGNSAPDKSGLPSDRFSAERTGGSVSTLTIQRTQQEDSAVYLCALAVGPYEQYFGPGTRLTVT.

A single count supports this clone. This rearrangement joins TRBV10-3 to TRBJ1-1; weak D call: TRBD1 (6 bases). Trimming took 0 bases from V and 6 from J, leaving 14 bases between them. Germline lookup yields CDR1 ENHRY and CDR2 SYGVKD. The CDR3 has 15 residues. The CDR3 spells CAISESSGDKSEAFF. The CDR3 DNA reads TGTGCCATCAGTGAGTCTTCAGGGGACAAGTCTGAAGCTTTCTTT.

The rearrangement links TRBV5-1 to TRBJ2-2; 9 nucleotides match TRBD1. Looked up from germline, CDR1 is SGHRS and CDR2 is YFSETQ. There are 15 residues in the CDR3. J gave up 6 bases and V 5 bases, and 8 bases lay outside the gene matches. This chain's CDR3 is CASSQQGAPSGELFF. CDR3 nucleotides: TGCGCCAGCAGTCAACAGGGGGCCCCGTCCGGGGAGCTGTTTTTT.

The CDR3 reads CAWSAGLAGETQYF. In nucleotides, the CDR3 is TGTGCCTGGAGTGCGGGTCTAGCTGGGGAGACCCAGTACTTC. The V call is TRBV30, the J call TRBJ2-5; D possibly corresponds to TRBD2 (5 bases). The germline gives CDR1 GTSNPN, CDR2 SVGIG (reference sequence). With 1 base removed from V and 5 bases from J, the gap between germline ends came to 14 bases. This CDR3 contains 14 residues.

The chain joins TRBV19 to TRBJ2-2; TRBD2 is a possible D gene (6 bases). This CDR3 has 13 amino acids. The V end was cut by 3 bases, the J end by 6 bases, with 8 bases between. The germline V gene encodes CDR1 LNHDA and CDR2 SQIVND (reference sequence). CDR3 sequence: CASSIGGSGELFF. In DNA form, the CDR3 reads TGTGCCAGTAGTATTGGAGGGTCCGGGGAGCTGTTTTTT.

The chain carries TRBV5-1 and TRBJ2-5; 12 bases are shared with TRBD2. Trimming cost V 5 bases and J 4 bases; bases outside gene matches: 12. The germline V gene encodes CDR1 SGHRS and CDR2 YFSETQ. The CDR3 has 17 amino acids. CDR3 nucleotides: TGCGCCAGCAGACCGGGACTAGCGGGTCTGATCCGAGAGACCCAGTACTTC. As protein: CASRPGLAGLIRETQYF. Full variable domain (rest looked up from reference TRBV5-1 and TRBJ2-5): KAGVTQTPRYLIKTRGQQVTLSCSPISGHRSVSWYQQTPGQGLQFLFEYFSETQRNKGNFPGRFSGRQFSNSRSEMNVSTLELGDSALYLCASRPGLAGLIRETQYFGPGTRLLVL.

The chain uses TRBV9 and TRBJ2-7; 7 bases map to TRBD2. The V segment lost 4 bases and the J segment 7 bases; nucleotides outside the gene matches: 8. The CDR3 length is 13 residues. The germline CDR1 and CDR2 sequences are SGDLS and YYNGEE. This CDR3 reads CASSQRGGGEQYF. As DNA, the CDR3 is TGTGCCAGCAGCCAACGCGGGGGAGGGGAGCAGTACTTC.

The CDR3 spells CASSYTGTGGYNEQFF. As DNA, the CDR3 is TGTGCCAGCAGTTACACCGGGACAGGGGGGTACAATGAGCAGTTCTTC. This chain connects TRBV6-5 to TRBJ2-1; 11 bases line up with TRBD1. Unmatched junction bases numbered 4, after V lost 2 bases and J lost 4 bases. This CDR3 is 16 amino acids long. CDR1 and CDR2 (germline): MNHEY, SVGAGI.

The genes are TRBV5-1 and TRBJ1-6, with 7 bases fitting TRBD1. V was clipped by 3 bases and J by 6 bases; unmatched bases: 9. This CDR3 is 16 amino acids long. In germline, CDR1 is SGHRS, CDR2 YFSETQ. CDR3 coding DNA: TGCGCCAGCAGCTCGACAGGGAACGGCGGTAATTCACCCCTCCACTTT. Translation gives CASSSTGNGGNSPLHF.

This chain links TRBV6-5 with TRBJ2-7; 9 bases align to TRBD2. V shed 6 bases and J 2 bases; nucleotides not matched to a gene: 5. Germline V gene sequence: CDR1 MNHEY, CDR2 SVGAGI. This CDR3 region has 14 residues. CDR3 residues: CASSRLAEAYEQYF. The CDR3 DNA reads TGTGCCAGCAGCCGACTAGCGGAAGCCTACGAGCAGTACTTC.

The chain couples TRBV23-1 to TRBJ1-6; TRBD1 matches at 7 bases. TRBV23-1 is identified as an open reading frame with a role that is uncertain. The V gene end was trimmed by 6 bases and the J gene end by 16 bases; junction bases not matched to a gene: 6. The CDR3 is 11 residues long. CDR3 residues: CASRPGTELHF. CDR3 bases: TGCGCCAGCAGGCCCGGGACAGAGCTCCACTTT.

The J gene is TRBJ2-6, the V gene TRBV15; possible D gene TRBD2, 6 bases. Germline V gene sequence: CDR1 LNHNV, CDR2 YYDKDF (reference sequence). The germline V and J ends were trimmed by 5 bases and 4 bases, with 15 bases remaining between them. The CDR3 has 16 residues. CDR3 DNA: TGTGCCACCAGCGCGGGACGCCTCGAGGGGGCCAACGTCCTGACTTTC. This encodes CATSAGRLEGANVLTF.

This clone appeared once. V is TRBV9 and J is TRBJ2-7, with D possibly matching TRBD1 (5 bases). The CDR3 is 14 amino acids. Germline values: CDR1 SGDLS, CDR2 YYNGEE. Between the trimmed V and J ends, which lost 0 bases and 4 bases, there was a span of 11 bases. The CDR3 DNA is TGTGCCAGCAGCGTAGGACAGATTCCGTACGAGCAGTACTTC. Amino acid sequence: CASSVGQIPYEQYF.

The chain employs TRBV7-9 and TRBJ1-3; D is unclear. Germline CDR1 reads SEHNR; CDR2 reads FQNEAQ (reference sequence). The CDR3 contains 16 residues. Trimming took off 5 bases at V and 4 bases at J, with 18 bases between the two ends. The CDR3 DNA reads as TGTGCCAGCAGCCGAGAGGTGGTCCGCTCGGGAAACACCATATATTTT. This codes for CASSREVVRSGNTIYF.

J is TRBJ1-1 and V is TRBV5-4, with D perhaps matching TRBD1 (5 bases). Between the trimmed V and J ends, which lost 7 bases and 1 base, there was a span of 14 bases. CDR1 is SGHNT, CDR2 YYREEE, per germline (reference sequence). The CDR3 runs 14 residues. CDR3 loop: CASSMGGANTEAFF. The CDR3 DNA sequence: TGTGCCAGCTCTATGGGGGGAGCGAACACTGAAGCTTTCTTT.

The chain recombines TRBV11-3 with TRBJ2-5; 13 nucleotides agree with TRBD2. The CDR3 covers 15 residues. V lost 5 bases to trimming and J lost 2 bases; unmatched junction nucleotides: 2. Germline CDR1 SGHNT, CDR2 YENEEA. The CDR3 DNA is TGTGCCAGCAGCGCGGGACTAGCGGGGCAAGAGACCCAGTACTTC. Translated: CASSAGLAGQETQYF.

The chain uses TRBV7-6 and TRBJ1-6; TRBD1 aligns across 7 bases. Germline CDR1 and CDR2: SGHVS and FNYEAQ. The CDR3 covers 12 residues. Losses at the gene ends were 7 bases for V and 10 bases for J; bases not matched to a gene: 4. DNA for the CDR3: TGTGCCAGCAAAACAGGGGTCTCACCCCTCCACTTT. Protein product: CASKTGVSPLHF.

V is TRBV5-4 and J is TRBJ2-3; a weak D match, TRBD2 (6 bases). CDR1 and CDR2 (germline): SGHNT, YYREEE (reference sequence). V dropped 4 bases and J dropped 3 bases, with 6 bases sitting between them. The CDR3 spans 12 residues. In nucleotides, the CDR3 is TGTGCCAGCAGCGGGGGGACAGATACGCAGTATTTT. It yields the protein CASSGGTDTQYF.

In DNA form, the CDR3 reads TGTGCCAGCATTGGACAGGGGGATGGCTACACCTTC. Amino acid sequence: CASIGQGDGYTF. This sequence joins TRBV18 and TRBJ1-2; 10 bases line up with TRBD1. The CDR3 is made up of 12 amino acids. V was pared by 8 bases and J by 6 bases, with 3 bases of the junction left unmatched. In germline, CDR1 is KGHSH, CDR2 LQKENI.

This chain joins TRBV5-4 and TRBJ2-3, with TRBD2 matching over 11 bases. The germline CDR1 and CDR2 sequences are SGHNT and YYREEE (reference sequence). The CDR3 is made up of 12 amino acids. V was clipped by 9 bases and J by 8 bases; unmatched bases: 5. CDR3 coding DNA: TGTGCCACCATTAGCGGGGGGGGTACGCAGTATTTT. Protein: CATISGGGTQYF.

The rearrangement uses TRBV2 and TRBJ1-1; D is unresolved. Germline CDR1 reads SNHLY; CDR2 reads FYNNEI. V lost 5 bases, J lost 5 bases, and 12 bases lay in between. The CDR3 has 13 residues. The CDR3, as DNA: TGTGCCAGCAGTAGGACTCCCGGGACTGAAGCTTTCTTT. This translates into CASSRTPGTEAFF. Drawing the rest from reference TRBV2 and TRBJ1-1, the complete variable domain is EPEVTQTPSHQVTQMGQEVILRCVPISNHLYFYWYRQILGQKVEFLVSFYNNEISEKSEIFDDQFSVERPDGSNFTLKIRSTKLEDSAMYFCASSRTPGTEAFFGQGTRLTVV.

The rearrangement uses TRBV5-4 and TRBJ1-6; weak D call: TRBD1 (6 bases). V was cut by 1 base and J by 11 bases, with 16 bases left in between. Looked up from germline, CDR1 is SGHNT and CDR2 is YYREEE (reference sequence). This CDR3 spans 15 amino acids. CDR3 sequence: CASSLYGTIPTPLHF. The CDR3 DNA reads as TGTGCCAGCAGCTTGTATGGGACAATCCCGACACCCCTCCACTTT.

This CDR3 is CAWSAGIQETQYF. The CDR3 DNA is TGTGCCTGGAGTGCCGGGATCCAAGAGACCCAGTACTTC. The chain employs TRBV30 and TRBJ2-5, with D possibly matching TRBD2 (5 bases). The CDR3 loop spans 13 amino acids. Germline V gives CDR1 GTSNPN, CDR2 SVGIG (reference sequence). V was shortened by 1 base and J by 1 base, with 7 bases between the two germline ends. The full variable domain, rest sourced from reference TRBV30 and TRBJ2-5, is SQTIHQWPATLVQPVGSPLSLECTVEGTSNPNLYWYRQAAGRGLQLLFYSVGIGQISSEVPQNLSASRPQDRQFILSSKKLLLSDSGFYLCAWSAGIQETQYFGPGTRLLVL.

The chain couples TRBV27 to TRBJ1-6; D possibly corresponds to TRBD1 (6 bases). Per the germline V gene, CDR1 is MNHEY and CDR2 is SMNVEV (reference sequence). Trimming removed 5 bases from V and 5 bases from J, with 13 bases in between. The CDR3 loop spans 15 amino acids. The CDR3 DNA reads TGTGCCAGCAGTGGTAATCAGGGGAATAATTCACCCCTCCACTTT. Its protein is CASSGNQGNNSPLHF.

The chain joins TRBV6-1 to TRBJ2-1; 7 bases are shared with TRBD1. With 3 bases clipped from V and 3 bases from J, the junction kept 5 bases outside the gene matches. CDR1 MNHNS and CDR2 SASEGT come from the germline V gene. The CDR3 length is 15 residues. The CDR3, as DNA: TGTGCCAGCAGTGACGGCCAGGGGGTCTACAATGAGCAGTTCTTC. Encoded protein: CASSDGQGVYNEQFF.

This sequence joins TRBV5-1 and TRBJ2-7, with a tentative D call TRBD2 (5 bases). V was pared by 0 bases and J by 5 bases, with 15 bases between. Germline V gives CDR1 SGHRS, CDR2 YFSETQ. This CDR3 spans 15 amino acids. Here the CDR3 reads CASSLGRVGGNEQYF. In nucleotides, the CDR3 is TGCGCCAGCAGCTTGGGTCGTGTTGGAGGAAACGAGCAGTACTTC. Full variable domain (rest looked up from reference TRBV5-1 and TRBJ2-7): KAGVTQTPRYLIKTRGQQVTLSCSPISGHRSVSWYQQTPGQGLQFLFEYFSETQRNKGNFPGRFSGRQFSNSRSEMNVSTLELGDSALYLCASSLGRVGGNEQYFGPGTRLTVT.

This rearrangement joins TRBV6-5 to TRBJ2-7, with TRBD2 matching 9 bases. Losses at the gene ends were 2 bases for V and 2 bases for J; bases not matched to a gene: 7. The CDR3 spans 16 residues. Germline V lookup: CDR1 MNHEY, CDR2 SVGAGI. The CDR3 is CASSYLAGGTPYEQYF. In DNA form, the CDR3 reads TGTGCCAGCAGTTACCTTGCGGGGGGGACCCCCTACGAGCAGTACTTC.

This clone was observed a few times. The chain uses TRBV10-3 and TRBJ1-1; D is ambiguous. CDR1 ENHRY and CDR2 SYGVKD come from the germline V gene. This CDR3 contains 15 residues. The V and J ends lost 2 bases and 0 bases respectively, with 10 bases between them. CDR3 coding DNA: TGTGCCATCAGTGAGGAGGGAACTATGAACACTGAAGCTTTCTTT. Translation gives CAISEEGTMNTEAFF.

The genes are TRBV18 and TRBJ2-7; 13 bases line up with TRBD2. V trimming: 2 bases; J trimming: 3 bases; junction bases outside the gene matches: 1. The CDR3 is 15 residues long. From germline, CDR1 is KGHSH and CDR2 LQKENI. The CDR3: CASSPGTSGNYEQYF. DNA for the CDR3: TGTGCCAGCTCACCAGGGACTAGCGGGAACTACGAGCAGTACTTC.